This T cell receptor (beta chain) was sequenced during a study of cytomegalovirus exposure and HLA in healthy donors (dated by TCRdb to 2015 to 2018). Describing the broader study: According to a later analysis, the 120 or so validation repertoires were produced on the same platform as the roughly 600 repertoires of the first cohort. The study aimed to test whether cataloging public T cell receptors could reveal signatures of past pathogen exposure. In addition to the first cohort of around 670 subjects, a separate validation cohort of approximately 120 different subjects was used. To predict cytomegalovirus infection status, the study combined high-throughput TCR immunosequencing, statistical association of individual TCRs with disease status, and machine learning. Results the study describes overall, beyond this receptor: A total of fewer than 200 TCR beta chains were listed by the study as associated with cytomegalovirus. In both the original and validation cohorts, the classifier was reported to diagnose cytomegalovirus status with high specificity and sensitivity. A later analysis had no HLA typing for the validation cohort, so co-occurrence there was scored across all 130 or so repertoires. In vitro tests confirmed that a few of the cytomegalovirus-associated TCR beta chains recognize cytomegalovirus antigens. The authors suggested that the approach could potentially be generalized to other disease states and immunological phenotypes. Of the cluster scores, approximately 95% were above 0 in a later analysis, which found that TCRs clustered in the first cohort also tended to co-occur in the roughly 130 validation repertoires. Most TCR sequences were observed very rarely across donors, whereas some public TCRs were present in many individuals.

Donors formed part of the validation cohort, which comprised 120 subjects and was distinct from the first cohort of 690 or so subjects. Library preparation employed the immunoSEQ multiplex PCR assay. The authors' pipeline ran thus. To diagnose cytomegalovirus status from the catalog of TCR beta chain sequences, a statistical classification framework was built. TCRdb provides this immuneACCESS table in a form limited to in-frame rearrangements. Some clones are lacking; in checked studies, under half of them reflect an unresolved V gene, and why the rest are absent is not known. For V, J and clone size, that table is used; D and trimming come from the DNA. Present in this sample are 240,000 or so clones, approximately 84% of which were seen just once. Of the sample, around 1.2% falls within the top ten clones. Turning to this clone: The antigen it binds to is not known. No much larger clonotype is one base removed from it; base qualities were not supplied.

The sample comprised PBMCs. The receptor's source is a woman younger than 45 in good health and CMV-seropositive.

The DNA reads as follows: TGCGCCAGCAGGCGAGAGAGCTCCTACGAGCAGTACTTC. Translated, this is CASRRESSYEQYF. Recombination joined TRBV5-1 with TRBJ2-7; there is no confident call for the D gene. Including the terminal cysteine and phenylalanine, the CDR3 comprises 13 residues. The entry retains the CDR3 DNA only, 39 bases that are in frame from base 1. The germline V gene gives CDR1 as SGHRS and CDR2 as YFSETQ. At the junction V is shortened by 5 bases and J by 0 bases, with 9 bases in between.